The rows below give T cell receptor beta chains drawn from one sample of a study of blood T cell repertoires in COVID-19. The repertoire was sequenced with immunoSEQ multiplex PCR; TCRdb's copy has only in-frame clones and lacks some. The data hold 120,000 to 150,000 clones, with 75% to 85% observed a single time. The sequencing input was peripheral blood. The receptors here all came from a man between 60 and 75 years old with acute or convalescent COVID-19. Each CDR3 is given with its conserved first and last residue. D genes are given only for firm matches. Clone sizes are given selectively: once, few, many, or a class where the clone is expanded.

J: TRBJ2-3
V: TRBV25-1
D: TRBD2
size: -
DNA: TGTGCCAGCAGTGAGAGAAGGCGGGGACTATATACGCAGTATTTT
CDR3: CASSERRRGLYTQYF

J: TRBJ2-1
V: TRBV12-5
D: -
size: -
DNA: TGTGCTAGTGGTTTGGTAACGGGGGGCGCAGAGTTCTTC
CDR3: CASGLVTGGAEFF

J: TRBJ2-5
V: TRBV19
D: TRBD1
size: -
DNA: TGTGCCAGTAGTAAACGGGACAGGCAAGAGACCCAGTACTTC
CDR3: CASSKRDRQETQYF

J: TRBJ1-5
V: TRBV24-1
D: TRBD1
size: once
DNA: TGTGCCACCAGTGACAAGGACAGGTCTGGCAATCAGCCCCAGCATTTT
CDR3: CATSDKDRSGNQPQHF

J: TRBJ2-7
V: TRBV19
D: TRBD1
size: -
DNA: TGTGCCAGTAGTGCTGGGACAGGTTTCACCTACGAGCAGTACTTC
CDR3: CASSAGTGFTYEQYF

J: TRBJ2-1
V: TRBV19
D: -
size: -
DNA: TGTGCCAGTAGTATAAGTCAGTCCTACAATGAGCAGTTCTTC
CDR3: CASSISQSYNEQFF

J: TRBJ2-7
V: TRBV19
D: -
size: -
DNA: TGTGCCAGTACGGTCCAGGGAACCGGGAGCCACGAGCAGTACTTC
CDR3: CASTVQGTGSHEQYF

J: TRBJ2-4
V: TRBV4-1
D: TRBD1
size: -
DNA: TGCGCCAGCAGCCAACCCTTGGGACAGGGGCGCTCGCCAGACATTCAGTACTTC
CDR3: CASSQPLGQGRSPDIQYF

J: TRBJ1-5
V: TRBV18
D: TRBD1
size: -
DNA: TGTGCCAGCTCACCCGGGACAGGGTACAATCAGCCCCAGCATTTT
CDR3: CASSPGTGYNQPQHF

J: TRBJ1-5
V: TRBV6-1
D: -
size: many
DNA: TGTGCCAGCAGTGAAGCGCCCGGGGGGAATCAGCCCCAGCATTTT
CDR3: CASSEAPGGNQPQHF

J: TRBJ2-4
V: TRBV5-6
D: -
size: -
DNA: TGTGCCAGCAGTACAGTCGACAGAGCCAAAAACATTCAGTACTTC
CDR3: CASSTVDRAKNIQYF

J: TRBJ1-6
V: TRBV3-1/TRBV3-2
D: TRBD1
size: -
DNA: TGTGCCAGCAGCCATCAGGGGGCCCAAGGGCATAATTCACCCCTCCACTTT
CDR3: CASSHQGAQGHNSPLHF

J: TRBJ2-7
V: TRBV3-1/TRBV3-2
D: -
size: -
DNA: TGTGCCAGCAGCCCAACGACACTTTACGAGCAGTACTTC
CDR3: CASSPTTLYEQYF

J: TRBJ2-1
V: TRBV19
D: -
size: -
DNA: TGTGCCAGTACCATAGGGGGATGGCGGAGCTCCTACAATGAGCAGTTCTTC
CDR3: CASTIGGWRSSYNEQFF

J: TRBJ1-2
V: TRBV6-5
D: -
size: -
DNA: TGTGCCAGCAGGGAGGGGGGGTATGGCTACACCTTC
CDR3: CASREGGYGYTF

J: TRBJ1-2
V: TRBV29-1
D: -
size: -
DNA: TGCAGCGTTGATGTTGAGGGTTCCCGAGGCTACACCTTC
CDR3: CSVDVEGSRGYTF

J: TRBJ2-1
V: TRBV2
D: -
size: -
DNA: TGTGCCAGCAGGGAGTACAATGAGCAGTTCTTC
CDR3: CASREYNEQFF

J: TRBJ2-2
V: TRBV28
D: -
size: -
DNA: TGTGCCAGCAGTTTATTGGCCACAGCGAACACCGGGGAGCTGTTTTTT
CDR3: CASSLLATANTGELFF

J: TRBJ2-2
V: TRBV7-2
D: -
size: few
DNA: TGTGCCAGCAGCTCCGGACAGAACACCGGGGAGCTGTTTTTT
CDR3: CASSSGQNTGELFF

J: TRBJ2-2
V: TRBV7-6
D: -
size: few
DNA: TGTGCCAGCAGCTTAACACAGGGCTCGAACACCGGGGAGCTGTTTTTT
CDR3: CASSLTQGSNTGELFF

J: TRBJ2-3
V: TRBV3-1/TRBV3-2
D: TRBD1
size: -
DNA: TGTGCCAGCAGCCTGGGACAGTTAAGCACAGATACGCAGTATTTT
CDR3: CASSLGQLSTDTQYF

J: TRBJ2-7
V: TRBV6-5
D: -
size: few
DNA: TGTGCCAGCAGTTTTCAGGGAAACGAGCAGTACTTC
CDR3: CASSFQGNEQYF

J: TRBJ2-1
V: TRBV7-8
D: TRBD2
size: -
DNA: TGTGCCAGCAGCACTCAGCGGGAGAGCTACAATGAGCAGTTCTTC
CDR3: CASSTQRESYNEQFF

J: TRBJ2-5
V: TRBV25-1
D: TRBD2
size: once
DNA: TGTGCCAGCAGTGAAGGGGGGGTTAGCAGGGAGTACTTC
CDR3: CASSEGGVSREYF